This is a list of T cell receptor beta chains from one sample in a study of shared clonotypes between healthy human individuals. The data were produced by immunoSEQ multiplex PCR, yet TCRdb's version contains in-frame clones alone and is incomplete. This repertoire shows 2 million to 2.5 million clones, just under 95% found once; its top ten account for roughly 0.34%. Sample: naive CD4+ T cells from PBMCs. The receptors were gathered from a man younger than 35 in good health. Some clones in this sample may be carry-over from other donors' samples. CDR3s include the opening cysteine and the closing phenylalanine or tryptophan. D genes are given only for firm matches. Clone size is not always given. Where it is, it says once, few, many or a class for expanded clones.

V gene	clone size	D gene	J gene	CDR3 DNA	CDR3 protein
TRBV6-1	NA	NA	TRBJ1-2	TGTGCCAGCAGTGAAGTTTGGGACGGGAACTATGGCTACACCTTC	CASSEVWDGNYGYTF
TRBV6-5	NA	TRBD1	TRBJ2-7	TGTGCCAGCACCAGGGACAGGGTTGGAAACGAGCAGTACTTC	CASTRDRVGNEQYF
TRBV9	NA	TRBD2	TRBJ2-3	TGTGCCAGCAGCGTAGCGAGCGGGAGAACAGATACGCAGTATTTT	CASSVASGRTDTQYF
TRBV30	NA	NA	TRBJ1-1	TGTGCCTGGCTAGGACGGAGCTACACTGAAGCTTTCTTT	CAWLGRSYTEAFF
TRBV7-8	few	NA	TRBJ2-5	TGTGCCAGCAGCTTAGCGGAGACCCAGTACTTC	CASSLAETQYF
TRBV25-1	few	NA	TRBJ1-1	TGTGCCAGCAGTGAATTGGGAACTGAAGCTTTCTTT	CASSELGTEAFF
TRBV2	NA	TRBD2	TRBJ2-5	TGTGCCGGCAGTTATCAGGGACTAGCAGAAGAGACCCAGTACTTC	CAGSYQGLAEETQYF
TRBV27	NA	NA	TRBJ1-3	TGTGCCAGCAGCCCCACCCCCGGGAACACCATATATTTT	CASSPTPGNTIYF
TRBV5-5	NA	NA	TRBJ2-5	TGTGCCAGCAGCATCTTCCGTTTGGAGACCCAGTACTTC	CASSIFRLETQYF
TRBV27	NA	NA	TRBJ2-5	TGTGCCAGCAGTCCGTGGGAGACCCAGTACTTC	CASSPWETQYF
TRBV9	NA	TRBD2	TRBJ2-1	TGTGCCAGCAGCGTAGGCGGCGGGGGGAGCTCCTACAATGAGCAGTTCTTC	CASSVGGGGSSYNEQFF
TRBV28	NA	NA	TRBJ1-2	TGTGCCAGCGGGGGCCCGGTAAACTATGGCTACACCTTC	CASGGPVNYGYTF
TRBV7-3	NA	NA	TRBJ1-1	TGTGCCAGCAGCTTATACGTGGGCAGGGGAAGGGCGAACACTGAAGCTTTCTTT	CASSLYVGRGRANTEAFF
TRBV19	NA	NA	TRBJ2-5	TGTGCCAGTAGTATTGGTGGGGGGACAGAGACCCAGTACTTC	CASSIGGGTETQYF